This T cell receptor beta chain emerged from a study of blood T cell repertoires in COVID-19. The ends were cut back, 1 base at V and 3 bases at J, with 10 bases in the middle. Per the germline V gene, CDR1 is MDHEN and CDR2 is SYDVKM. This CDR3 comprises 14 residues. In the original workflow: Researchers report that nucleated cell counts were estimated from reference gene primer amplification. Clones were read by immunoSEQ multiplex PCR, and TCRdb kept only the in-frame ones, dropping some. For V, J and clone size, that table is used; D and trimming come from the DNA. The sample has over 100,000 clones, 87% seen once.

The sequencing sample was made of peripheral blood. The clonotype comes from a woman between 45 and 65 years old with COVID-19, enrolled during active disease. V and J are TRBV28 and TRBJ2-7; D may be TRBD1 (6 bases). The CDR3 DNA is TGTGCCAGCAGTTTATCGGACAGAGGCTACGAGCAGTACTTC. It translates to CASSLSDRGYEQYF.